This TCR beta chain was found in a study of immune evolution from preneoplasia to lung adenocarcinoma. Patient tissue came from resections in Japan or China, 2014–2017. Each case's diagnosis was confirmed by two pathologists on H&E. General study findings and limits: From normal lung to invasive adenocarcinoma, top clone frequencies appeared to decrease.

Remarks on this clone: What it binds is not known.

Generated by immunoSEQ multiplex PCR, the TCRdb table keeps only in-frame clones and is missing some. Counted here are roughly 3,800 clones, around four fifths occurring once; the ten biggest clones make up approximately 15%. Germline CDR1 GTSNPN, CDR2 SVGIG (reference sequence). The CDR3 loop spans 15 amino acids. V gave up 3 bases and J gave up 8 bases; unmatched junction bases: 9. J is TRBJ2-4 and V is TRBV30; TRBD2 matches 11 bases. This TCR was sampled from a person between 60 and 79 years old with lung adenocarcinoma. Sequenced input: FFPE adjacent normal lung tissue. CDR3 amino acids: CAWSAIAGGPDIQYF. The CDR3 nucleotides are TGTGCCTGGAGCGCTATAGCGGGAGGGCCAGACATTCAGTACTTC.